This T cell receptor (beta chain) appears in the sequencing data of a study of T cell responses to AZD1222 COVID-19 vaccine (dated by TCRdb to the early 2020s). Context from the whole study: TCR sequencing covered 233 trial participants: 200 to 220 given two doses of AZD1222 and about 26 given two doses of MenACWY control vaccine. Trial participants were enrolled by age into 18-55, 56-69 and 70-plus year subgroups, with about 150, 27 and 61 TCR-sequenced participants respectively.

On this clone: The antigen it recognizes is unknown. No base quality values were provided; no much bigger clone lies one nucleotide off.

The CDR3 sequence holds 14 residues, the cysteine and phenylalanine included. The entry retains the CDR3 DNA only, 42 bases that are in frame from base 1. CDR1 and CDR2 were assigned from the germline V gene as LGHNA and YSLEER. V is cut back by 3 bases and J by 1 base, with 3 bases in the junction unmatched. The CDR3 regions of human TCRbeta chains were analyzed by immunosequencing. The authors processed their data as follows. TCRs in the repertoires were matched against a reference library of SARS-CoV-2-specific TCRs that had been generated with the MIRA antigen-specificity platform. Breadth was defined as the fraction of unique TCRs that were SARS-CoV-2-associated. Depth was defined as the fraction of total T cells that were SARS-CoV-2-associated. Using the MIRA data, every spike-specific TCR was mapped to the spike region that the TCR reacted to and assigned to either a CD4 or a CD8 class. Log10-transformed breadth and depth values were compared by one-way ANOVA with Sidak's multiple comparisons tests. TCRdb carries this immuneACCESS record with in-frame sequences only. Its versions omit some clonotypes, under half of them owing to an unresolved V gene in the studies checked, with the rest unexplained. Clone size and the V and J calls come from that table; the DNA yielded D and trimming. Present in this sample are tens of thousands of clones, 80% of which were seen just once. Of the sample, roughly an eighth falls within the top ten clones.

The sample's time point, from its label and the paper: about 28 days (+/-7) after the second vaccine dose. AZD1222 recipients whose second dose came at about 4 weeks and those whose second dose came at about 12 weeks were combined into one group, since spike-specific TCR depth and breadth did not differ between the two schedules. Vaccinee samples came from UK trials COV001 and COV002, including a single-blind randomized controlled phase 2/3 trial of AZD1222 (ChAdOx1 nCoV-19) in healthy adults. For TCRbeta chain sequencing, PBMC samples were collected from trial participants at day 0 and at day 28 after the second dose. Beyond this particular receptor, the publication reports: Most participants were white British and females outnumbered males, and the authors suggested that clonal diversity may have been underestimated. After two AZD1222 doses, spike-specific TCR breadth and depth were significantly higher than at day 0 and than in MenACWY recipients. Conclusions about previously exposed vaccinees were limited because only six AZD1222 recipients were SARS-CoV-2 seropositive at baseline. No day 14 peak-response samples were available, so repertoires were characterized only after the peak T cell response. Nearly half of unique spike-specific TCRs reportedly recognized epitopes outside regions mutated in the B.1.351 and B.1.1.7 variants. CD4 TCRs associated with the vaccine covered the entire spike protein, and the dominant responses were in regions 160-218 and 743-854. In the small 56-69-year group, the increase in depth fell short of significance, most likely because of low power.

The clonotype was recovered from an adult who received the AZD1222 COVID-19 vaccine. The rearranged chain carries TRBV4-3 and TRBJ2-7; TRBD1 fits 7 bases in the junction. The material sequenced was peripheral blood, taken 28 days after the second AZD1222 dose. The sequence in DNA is TGCGCCAGCAGCCAGGACAGGTTTTCCTACGAGCAGTACTTC. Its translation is CASSQDRFSYEQYF.